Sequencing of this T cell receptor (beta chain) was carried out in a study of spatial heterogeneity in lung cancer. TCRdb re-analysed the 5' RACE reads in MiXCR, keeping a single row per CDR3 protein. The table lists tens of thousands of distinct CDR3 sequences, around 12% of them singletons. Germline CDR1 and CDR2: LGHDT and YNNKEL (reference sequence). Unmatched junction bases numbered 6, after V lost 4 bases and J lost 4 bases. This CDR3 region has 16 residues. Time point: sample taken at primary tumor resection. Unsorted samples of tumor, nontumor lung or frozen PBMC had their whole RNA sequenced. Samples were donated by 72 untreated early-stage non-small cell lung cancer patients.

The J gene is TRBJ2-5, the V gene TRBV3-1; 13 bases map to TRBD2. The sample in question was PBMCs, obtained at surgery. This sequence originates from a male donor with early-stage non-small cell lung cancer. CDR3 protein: CASSRGLAGVIETQYF. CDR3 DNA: TGTGCCAGCAGCCGTGGACTAGCGGGGGTCATAGAGACCCAGTACTTC.